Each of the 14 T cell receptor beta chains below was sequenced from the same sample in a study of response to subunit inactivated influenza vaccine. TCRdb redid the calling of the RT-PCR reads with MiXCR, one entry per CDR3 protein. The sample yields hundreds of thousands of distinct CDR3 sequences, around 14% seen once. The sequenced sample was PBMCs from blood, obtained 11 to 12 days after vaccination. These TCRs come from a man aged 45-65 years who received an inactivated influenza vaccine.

The CDR3 sequence is CSAKETGAKNIQYF. DNA for the CDR3: TGCAGTGCCAAAGAGACAGGAGCCAAAAACATTCAGTACTTC. This chain connects TRBV20-1 to TRBJ2-4, with D possibly being TRBD1 (6 bases). The CDR3 runs 14 residues. Trimming removed 6 bases at V and 0 bases at J, with 12 bases between. From germline, CDR1 is DFQATT and CDR2 SNEGSKA (reference sequence).

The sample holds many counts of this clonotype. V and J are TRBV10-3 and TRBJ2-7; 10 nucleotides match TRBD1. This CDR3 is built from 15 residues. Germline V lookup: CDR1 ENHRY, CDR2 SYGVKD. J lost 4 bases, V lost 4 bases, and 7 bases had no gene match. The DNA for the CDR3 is TGTGCCATCAGTGGCCCGACAGGGGGCGGATACGAGCAGTACTTC. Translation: CAISGPTGGGYEQYF.

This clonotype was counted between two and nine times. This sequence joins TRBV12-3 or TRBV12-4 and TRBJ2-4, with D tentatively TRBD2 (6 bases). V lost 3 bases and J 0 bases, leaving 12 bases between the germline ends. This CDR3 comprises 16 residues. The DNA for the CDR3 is TGTGCCAGCAGTTTTCGTCAGGGACTAGCCAAAAACATTCAGTACTTC. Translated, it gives CASSFRQGLAKNIQYF.

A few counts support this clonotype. The CDR3 nucleotides are TGTGCCAGCAGTTTACCCAGTCTAGCGGGGGGACAAGAGACCCAGTACTTC. Translating it yields CASSLPSLAGGQETQYF. The rearrangement uses TRBV28 and TRBJ2-5, with TRBD2 matching over 11 bases. After removal of 2 bases from V and 2 bases from J, the junction contained 7 bases not matched to a gene. This CDR3 spans 17 amino acids. The germline V gene has CDR1 MDHEN and CDR2 SYDVKM. Filled out from reference TRBV28 and TRBJ2-5, the complete variable domain reads DVKVTQSSRYLVKRTGEKVFLECVQDMDHENMFWYRQDPGLGLRLIYFSYDVKMKEKGDIPEGYSVSREKKERFSLILESASTNQTSMYLCASSLPSLAGGQETQYFGPGTRLLVL.

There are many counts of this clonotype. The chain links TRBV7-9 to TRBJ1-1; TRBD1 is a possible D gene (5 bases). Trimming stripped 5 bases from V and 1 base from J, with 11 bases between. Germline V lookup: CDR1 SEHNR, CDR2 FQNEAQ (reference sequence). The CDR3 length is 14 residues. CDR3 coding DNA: TGTGCCAGCAGCCGGGGACTAGCGAACACTGAAGCTTTCTTT. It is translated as CASSRGLANTEAFF.

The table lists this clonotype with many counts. The chain's CDR3 is CSVEDPGDTSGYEQYF. The CDR3 nucleotides read TGCAGCGTTGAAGATCCGGGGGACACCTCGGGATACGAGCAGTACTTC. The rearrangement joins TRBV29-1 to TRBJ2-7, with D perhaps assigned TRBD1 or TRBD2 (6 bases each). The ends were cut back, 0 bases at V and 4 bases at J, with 19 bases in the middle. From germline, CDR1 is SQVTM and CDR2 ANQGSEA. CDR3 length: 16 amino acids.

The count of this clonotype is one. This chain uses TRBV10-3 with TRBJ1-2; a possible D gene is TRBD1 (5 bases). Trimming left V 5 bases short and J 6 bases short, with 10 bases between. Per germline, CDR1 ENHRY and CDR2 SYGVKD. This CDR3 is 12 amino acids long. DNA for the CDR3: TGTGCCATCAGTTCGGGGGAGGATGGCTACACCTTC. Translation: CAISSGEDGYTF.

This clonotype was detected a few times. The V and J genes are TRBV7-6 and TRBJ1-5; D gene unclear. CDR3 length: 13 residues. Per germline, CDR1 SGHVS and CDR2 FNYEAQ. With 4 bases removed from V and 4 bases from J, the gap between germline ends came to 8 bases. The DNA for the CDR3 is TGTGCCAGCAGCTCTTTCGCAAATCAGCCCCAGCATTTT. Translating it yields CASSSFANQPQHF.

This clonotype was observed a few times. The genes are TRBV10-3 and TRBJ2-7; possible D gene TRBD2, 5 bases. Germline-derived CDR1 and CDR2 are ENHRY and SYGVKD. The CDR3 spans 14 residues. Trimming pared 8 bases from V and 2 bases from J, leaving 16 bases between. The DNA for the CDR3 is TGTGCCATCCCTCCTGGGCGGGCAACCTACGAGCAGTACTTC. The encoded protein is CAIPPGRATYEQYF.

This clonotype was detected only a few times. CDR3 sequence (DNA): TGTGCCAGCAGCTTACAGCGGGCTTACAATGAGCAGTTCTTC. This codes for CASSLQRAYNEQFF. This chain connects TRBV11-2 to TRBJ2-1; perhaps TRBD2 as D (6 bases). The CDR3 is made up of 14 amino acids. Trimming took off 2 bases at V and 4 bases at J, with 9 bases between the two ends. CDR1 is SGHAT and CDR2 is FQNNGV in the germline V gene.

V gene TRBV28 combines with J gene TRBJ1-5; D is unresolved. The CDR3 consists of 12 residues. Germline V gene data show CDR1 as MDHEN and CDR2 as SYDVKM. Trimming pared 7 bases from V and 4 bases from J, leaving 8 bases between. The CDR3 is CASIAVNQPQHF. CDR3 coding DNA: TGTGCCAGCATTGCTGTGAATCAGCCCCAGCATTTT.

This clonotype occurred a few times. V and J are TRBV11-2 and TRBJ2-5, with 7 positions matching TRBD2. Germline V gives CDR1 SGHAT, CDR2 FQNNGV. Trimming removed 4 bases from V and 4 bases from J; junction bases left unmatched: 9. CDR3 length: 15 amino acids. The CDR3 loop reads CASSSREGGAETQYF. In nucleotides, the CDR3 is TGTGCCAGCAGCTCGCGTGAGGGAGGGGCAGAGACCCAGTACTTC.

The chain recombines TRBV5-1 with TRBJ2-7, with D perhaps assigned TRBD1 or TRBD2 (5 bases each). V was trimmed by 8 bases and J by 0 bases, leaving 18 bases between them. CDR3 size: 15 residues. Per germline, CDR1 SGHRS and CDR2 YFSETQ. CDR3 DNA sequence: TGCGCCAGTCGCTTGGGACGGGAAAGCTCCTACGAGCAGTACTTC. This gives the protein CASRLGRESSYEQYF. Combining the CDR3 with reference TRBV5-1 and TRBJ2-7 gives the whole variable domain KAGVTQTPRYLIKTRGQQVTLSCSPISGHRSVSWYQQTPGQGLQFLFEYFSETQRNKGNFPGRFSGRQFSNSRSEMNVSTLELGDSALYLCASRLGRESSYEQYFGPGTRLTVT.

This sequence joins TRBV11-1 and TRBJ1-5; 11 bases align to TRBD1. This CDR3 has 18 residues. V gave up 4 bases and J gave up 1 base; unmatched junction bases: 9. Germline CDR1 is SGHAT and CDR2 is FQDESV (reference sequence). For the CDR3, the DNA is TGTGCCAGCAGCTCCGGGTGGGGACAGGGGGAAAGCAATCAGCCCCAGCATTTT. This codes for CASSSGWGQGESNQPQHF.